This note documents a single T cell receptor beta chain sequence. Its cognate antigen is unknown. The sample comes from a study of cytomegalovirus exposure and HLA in healthy donors. For the study at large: About 180 million T cells yielded approximately 100 million unique TCR beta sequences, as an earlier analysis found.

Looked up from germline, CDR1 is SGHTA and CDR2 is FQGTGA. The ends lost 5 bases at V and 5 bases at J; junction bases unmatched: 6. This CDR3 contains 15 residues. It was with 60 Vbeta and 13 Jbeta primers that the PCR ran. Method: immunoSEQ multiplex PCR; TCRdb's copy keeps in-frame clones and lacks some. The data show about 76,000 clones, with about three quarters seen just once and 9.5% to 13% held by the top ten. Whole-study results and caveats: TCR beta chains numbering under 200 were designated cytomegalovirus-associated. Reports indicated that the classifier achieved high specificity and sensitivity in diagnosing cytomegalovirus status.

The TCR comes from a male donor in good health and CMV-seropositive. This rearrangement joins TRBV7-3 to TRBJ2-5, with 12 bases matching TRBD1. The specimen was PBMCs. For the CDR3, the DNA is TGTGCCAGCAGCCCGGGACAGGGGGCAAGGGAGACCCAGTACTTC. Translated, it gives CASSPGQGARETQYF.